Given below is one T cell receptor (beta chain) in context. At one end the junction does not follow the germline gene, possibly because of a read error. The data originate from a study of naive and memory T cell subsets. An equimolar mix of two oligonucleotides served as the beta constant-region primer for TRBC1 and TRBC2. Ligated cDNA was amplified by four rounds of PCR with nested alpha and beta constant-region primers and SP2. The cDNA 3' end received a ligated single-stranded oligonucleotide carrying the SP2 primer and a 12-nucleotide UMI. A single record per CDR3 protein comes from TCRdb applying MiXCR to the UMI-ligation and nested PCR reads. The sample contains 85,000 or so distinct CDR3 sequences, around 9% of which appear only once. After the first PCR, alpha and beta chain libraries were processed separately. The CDR3 sequence is 14 residues long. Germline assignment: CDR1 GTSNPN and CDR2 SVGIG (reference sequence).

The source material was naive CD8+ T cells from blood. The chain joins TRBV30 to TRBJ2-3, with a tentative D call TRBD2 (5 bases). This clonotype originated in a human donor in good health. CDR3 sequence: CARSVGGSTDTQYF. CDR3 DNA sequence: TGTGCCCGGAGTGTAGGAGGTTCTACAGATACGCAGTATTTT.